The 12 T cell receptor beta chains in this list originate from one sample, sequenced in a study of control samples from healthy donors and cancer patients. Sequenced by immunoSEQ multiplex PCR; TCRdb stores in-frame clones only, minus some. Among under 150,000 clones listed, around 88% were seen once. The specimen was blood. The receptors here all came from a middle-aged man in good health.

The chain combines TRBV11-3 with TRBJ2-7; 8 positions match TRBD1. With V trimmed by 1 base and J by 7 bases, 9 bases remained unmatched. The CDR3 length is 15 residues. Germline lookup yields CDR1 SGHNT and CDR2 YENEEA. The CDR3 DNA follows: TGTGCCAGCAGCTTAGGGACAGGGTTCGTTTGGGAGCAGTACTTC. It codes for CASSLGTGFVWEQYF.

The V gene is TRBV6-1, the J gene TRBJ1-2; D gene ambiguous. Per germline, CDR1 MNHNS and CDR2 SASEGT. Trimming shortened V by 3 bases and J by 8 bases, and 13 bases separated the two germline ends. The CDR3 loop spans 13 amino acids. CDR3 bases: TGTGCCAGCAGTGAGCAAGGGATAGGGGGCTACACCTTC. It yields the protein CASSEQGIGGYTF.

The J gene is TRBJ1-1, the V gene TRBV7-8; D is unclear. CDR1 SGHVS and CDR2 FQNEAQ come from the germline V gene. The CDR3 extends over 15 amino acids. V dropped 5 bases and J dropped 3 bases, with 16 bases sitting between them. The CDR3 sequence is CASSQVLREHTEAFF. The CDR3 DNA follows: TGTGCCAGCAGCCAGGTCCTCCGGGAACACACTGAAGCTTTCTTT. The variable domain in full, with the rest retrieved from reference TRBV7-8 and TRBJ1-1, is GAGVSQSPRYKVAKRGQDVALRCDPISGHVSLFWYQQALGQGPEFLTYFQNEAQLDKSGLPSDRFFAERPEGSVSTLKIQRTQQEDSAVYLCASSQVLREHTEAFFGQGTRLTVV.

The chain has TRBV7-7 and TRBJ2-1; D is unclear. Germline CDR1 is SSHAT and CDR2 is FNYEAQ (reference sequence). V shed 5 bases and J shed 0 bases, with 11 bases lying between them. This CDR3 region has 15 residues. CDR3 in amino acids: CASSPTQSSYNEQFF. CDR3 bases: TGTGCCAGCAGCCCGACACAAAGCTCCTACAATGAGCAGTTCTTC.

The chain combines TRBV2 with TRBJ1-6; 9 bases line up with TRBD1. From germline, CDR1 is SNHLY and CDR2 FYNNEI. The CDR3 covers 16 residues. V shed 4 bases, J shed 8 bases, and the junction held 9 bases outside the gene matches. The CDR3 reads CASSGFYRTGDSPLHF. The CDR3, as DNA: TGTGCCAGCAGTGGTTTTTACAGGACAGGGGATTCACCCCTCCACTTT.

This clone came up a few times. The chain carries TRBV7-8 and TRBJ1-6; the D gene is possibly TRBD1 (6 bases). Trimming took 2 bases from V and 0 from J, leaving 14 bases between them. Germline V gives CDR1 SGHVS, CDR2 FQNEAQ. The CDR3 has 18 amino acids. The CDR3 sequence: CASSLPDSRSSYNSPLHF. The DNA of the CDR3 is TGTGCCAGCAGCTTACCGGACAGCAGAAGCTCCTATAATTCACCCCTCCACTTT. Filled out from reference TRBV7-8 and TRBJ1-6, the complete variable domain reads GAGVSQSPRYKVAKRGQDVALRCDPISGHVSLFWYQQALGQGPEFLTYFQNEAQLDKSGLPSDRFFAERPEGSVSTLKIQRTQQEDSAVYLCASSLPDSRSSYNSPLHFGNGTRLTVT.

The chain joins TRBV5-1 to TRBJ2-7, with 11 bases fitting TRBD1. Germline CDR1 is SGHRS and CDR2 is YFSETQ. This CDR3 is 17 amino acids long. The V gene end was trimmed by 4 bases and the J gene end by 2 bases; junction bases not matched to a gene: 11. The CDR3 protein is CASSHTLGQGATYEQYF. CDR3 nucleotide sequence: TGCGCCAGCAGCCATACCCTCGGACAGGGGGCTACCTACGAGCAGTACTTC. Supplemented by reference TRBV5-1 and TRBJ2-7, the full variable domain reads KAGVTQTPRYLIKTRGQQVTLSCSPISGHRSVSWYQQTPGQGLQFLFEYFSETQRNKGNFPGRFSGRQFSNSRSEMNVSTLELGDSALYLCASSHTLGQGATYEQYFGPGTRLTVT.

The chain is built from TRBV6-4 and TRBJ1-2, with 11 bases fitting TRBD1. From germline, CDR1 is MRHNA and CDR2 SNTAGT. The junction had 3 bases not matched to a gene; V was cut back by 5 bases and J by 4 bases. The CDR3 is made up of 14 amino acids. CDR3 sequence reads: CASSPGQGVYGYTF. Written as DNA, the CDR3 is TGTGCCAGCAGTCCGGGACAGGGGGTCTATGGCTACACCTTC.

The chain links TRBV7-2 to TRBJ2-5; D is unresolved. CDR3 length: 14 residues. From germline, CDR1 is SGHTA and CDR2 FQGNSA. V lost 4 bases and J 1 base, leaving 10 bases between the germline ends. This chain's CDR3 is CASSSFTLQETQYF. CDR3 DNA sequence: TGTGCCAGCAGCTCCTTCACGCTCCAAGAGACCCAGTACTTC.

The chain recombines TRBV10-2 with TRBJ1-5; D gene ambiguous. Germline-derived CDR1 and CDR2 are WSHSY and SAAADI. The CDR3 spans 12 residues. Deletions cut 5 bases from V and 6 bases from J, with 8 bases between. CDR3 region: CASSLNFQPQHF. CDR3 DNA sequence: TGCGCCAGCAGTTTGAACTTTCAGCCCCAGCATTTT.

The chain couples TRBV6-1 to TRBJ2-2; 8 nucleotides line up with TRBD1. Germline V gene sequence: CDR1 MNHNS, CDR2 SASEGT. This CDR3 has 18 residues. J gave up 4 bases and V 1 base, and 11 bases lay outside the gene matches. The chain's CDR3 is CASSEGRPRTGRTGELFF. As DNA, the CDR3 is TGTGCCAGCAGTGAAGGCCGACCCCGGACAGGGCGCACCGGGGAGCTGTTTTTT.

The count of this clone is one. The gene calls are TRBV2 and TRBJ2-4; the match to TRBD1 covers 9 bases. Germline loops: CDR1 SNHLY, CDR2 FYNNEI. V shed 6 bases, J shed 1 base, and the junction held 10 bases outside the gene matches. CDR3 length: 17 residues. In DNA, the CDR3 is TGTGCCAGCAGCGCCGGGACAGGGAATTTGGCCAAAAACATTCAGTACTTC. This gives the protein CASSAGTGNLAKNIQYF. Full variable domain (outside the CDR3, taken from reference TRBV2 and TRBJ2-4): EPEVTQTPSHQVTQMGQEVILRCVPISNHLYFYWYRQILGQKVEFLVSFYNNEISEKSEIFDDQFSVERPDGSNFTLKIRSTKLEDSAMYFCASSAGTGNLAKNIQYFGAGTRLSVL.